This T cell receptor (beta chain) was identified in a study of Ad26.COV2.S vaccination and SARS-CoV-2 variants. Overall study: Participants got Ad26.COV2.S intramuscularly, once or twice 56 days apart. Overall study findings and caveats: Compared with placebo recipients, vaccine recipients had higher spike-specific TCR breadth.

The assay was immunoSEQ multiplex PCR, and TCRdb's table has in-frame clones only and misses some. The top ten hold less than 4% of the sample, which has about 350,000 clones, approximately 84% seen once. Treatment specified: some 19 received Ad26.COV2.S at low or high dose, single or two shots; 5 received placebo; per-sample allocation not given. Material that was analyzed had been drawn on day 63 after the first vaccine or placebo injection. Boston provided a donor who was an adult aged 18-55 years. Ad26.COV2.S expressed prefusion-stabilized spike from the original Wuhan strain. Concerning this clone: The antigen is unknown.

This TCR was sampled from a person between 18 and 60 years old who received the Ad26.COV2.S COVID-19 vaccine or a placebo. Sequenced here: peripheral blood, sampled in a trial of Ad26.COV2.S vaccine versus placebo.

Here the CDR3 reads CASSQDAGQFF. The CDR3 region has the DNA TGTGCCAGCAGCCAAGATGCTGGGCAGTTCTTC. The chain links TRBV3-1 (or the pseudogene TRBV3-2) to TRBJ2-1; D remains ambiguous. Trimming left V 0 bases short and J 12 bases short, with 6 bases between. The CDR3 length is 11 residues. Per germline, CDR1 LGHDT and CDR2 YNNKEL (reference sequence).